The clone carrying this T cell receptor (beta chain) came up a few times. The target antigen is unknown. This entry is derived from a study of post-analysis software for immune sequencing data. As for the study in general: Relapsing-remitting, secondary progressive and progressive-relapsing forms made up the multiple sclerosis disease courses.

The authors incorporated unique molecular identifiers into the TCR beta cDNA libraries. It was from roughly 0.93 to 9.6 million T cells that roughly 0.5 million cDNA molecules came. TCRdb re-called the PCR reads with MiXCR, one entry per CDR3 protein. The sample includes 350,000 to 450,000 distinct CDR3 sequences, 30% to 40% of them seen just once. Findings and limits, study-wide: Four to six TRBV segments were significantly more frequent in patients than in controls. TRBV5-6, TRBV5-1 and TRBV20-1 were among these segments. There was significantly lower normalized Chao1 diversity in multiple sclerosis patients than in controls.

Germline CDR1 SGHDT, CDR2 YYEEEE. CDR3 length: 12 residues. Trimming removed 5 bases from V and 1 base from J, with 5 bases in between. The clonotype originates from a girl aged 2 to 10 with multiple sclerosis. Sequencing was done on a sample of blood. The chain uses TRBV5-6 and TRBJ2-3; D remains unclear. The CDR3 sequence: CASRVGTDTQYF. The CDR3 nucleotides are TGTGCCAGCAGGGTGGGCACAGATACGCAGTATTTT.